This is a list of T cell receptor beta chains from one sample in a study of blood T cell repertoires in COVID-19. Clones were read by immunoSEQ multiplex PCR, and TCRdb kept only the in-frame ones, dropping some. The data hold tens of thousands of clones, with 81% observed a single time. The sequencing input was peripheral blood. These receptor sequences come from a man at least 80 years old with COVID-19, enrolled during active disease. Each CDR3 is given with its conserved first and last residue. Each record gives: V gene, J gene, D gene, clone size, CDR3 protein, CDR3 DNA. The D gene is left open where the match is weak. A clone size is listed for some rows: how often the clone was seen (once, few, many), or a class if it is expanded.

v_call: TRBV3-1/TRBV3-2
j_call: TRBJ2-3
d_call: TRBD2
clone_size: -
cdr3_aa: CASSQGLRVTDTQYF
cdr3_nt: TGTGCCAGCAGCCAGGGACTAAGAGTGACAGATACGCAGTATTTT

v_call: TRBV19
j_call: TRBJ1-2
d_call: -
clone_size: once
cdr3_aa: CASSTQQGTYGYTF
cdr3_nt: TGTGCCAGTAGTACGCAACAGGGTACCTATGGCTACACCTTC

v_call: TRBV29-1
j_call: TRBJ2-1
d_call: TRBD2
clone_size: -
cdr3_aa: CSVEDQGGFDNEQFF
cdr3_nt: TGCAGCGTTGAAGATCAGGGAGGGTTTGACAATGAGCAGTTCTTC

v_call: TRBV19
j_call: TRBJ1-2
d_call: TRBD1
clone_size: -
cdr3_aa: CASSPIPGQGGSGYGYTF
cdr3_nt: TGTGCCAGTAGCCCAATTCCGGGACAGGGTGGTTCCGGCTATGGCTACACCTTC

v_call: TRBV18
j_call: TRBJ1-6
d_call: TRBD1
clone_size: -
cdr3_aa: CASSPGQGRSPLHF
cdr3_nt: TGTGCCAGCTCACCAGGACAGGGCAGGTCACCCCTCCACTTT

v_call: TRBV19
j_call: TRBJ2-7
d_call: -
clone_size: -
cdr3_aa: CASSIEQGATYEQYF
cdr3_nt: TGTGCCAGTAGTATTGAACAGGGAGCTACCTACGAGCAGTACTTC

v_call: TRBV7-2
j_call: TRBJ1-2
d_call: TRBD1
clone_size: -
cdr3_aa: CASSLPGGFYYGYTF
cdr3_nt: TGTGCCAGCAGCCTACCAGGGGGCTTCTACTATGGCTACACCTTC

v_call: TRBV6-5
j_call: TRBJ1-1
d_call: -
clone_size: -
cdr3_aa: CASSRTENTEAFF
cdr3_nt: TGTGCCAGCAGCCGTACAGAGAACACTGAAGCTTTCTTT

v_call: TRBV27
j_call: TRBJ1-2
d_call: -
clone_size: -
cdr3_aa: CASKAGANYGYTF
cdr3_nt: TGTGCCAGCAAGGCAGGGGCGAACTATGGCTACACCTTC

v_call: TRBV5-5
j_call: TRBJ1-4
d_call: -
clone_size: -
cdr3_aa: CASSLWTARNEKLFF
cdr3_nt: TGTGCCAGCAGCTTGTGGACAGCCAGGAATGAAAAACTGTTTTTT

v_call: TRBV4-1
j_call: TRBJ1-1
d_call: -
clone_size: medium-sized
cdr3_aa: CASSQDSAAEAFF
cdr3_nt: TGCGCCAGCAGCCAAGATTCGGCGGCTGAAGCTTTCTTT

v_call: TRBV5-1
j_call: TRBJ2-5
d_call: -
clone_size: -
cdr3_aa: CASGRTNQETQYF
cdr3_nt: TGCGCCAGCGGAAGGACTAACCAAGAGACCCAGTACTTC

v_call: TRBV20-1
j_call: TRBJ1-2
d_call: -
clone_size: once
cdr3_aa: CSASKPGEDGYTF
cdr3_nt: TGCAGTGCTAGTAAACCGGGGGAGGATGGCTACACCTTC

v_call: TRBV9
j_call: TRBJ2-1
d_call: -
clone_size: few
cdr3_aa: CASSVETGSYNEQFF
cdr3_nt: TGTGCCAGCAGCGTAGAAACAGGATCCTACAATGAGCAGTTCTTC

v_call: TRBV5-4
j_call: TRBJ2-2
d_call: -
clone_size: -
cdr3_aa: CASSLARNTGELFF
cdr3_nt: TGTGCCAGCAGCTTGGCCCGGAACACCGGGGAGCTGTTTTTT

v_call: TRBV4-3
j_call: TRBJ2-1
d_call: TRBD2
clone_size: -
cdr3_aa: CASSQDPGTSGLNEQFF
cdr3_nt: TGCGCCAGCAGCCAAGATCCCGGGACTAGCGGCCTCAATGAGCAGTTCTTC

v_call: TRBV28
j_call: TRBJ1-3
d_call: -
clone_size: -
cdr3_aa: CASSPYPGGGGNTIYF
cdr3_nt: TGTGCCAGCAGTCCTTACCCCGGGGGAGGTGGAAACACCATATATTTT

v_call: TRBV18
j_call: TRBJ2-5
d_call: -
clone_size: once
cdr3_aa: CASSPSGQETQYF
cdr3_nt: TGTGCCAGCTCACCATCAGGGCAAGAGACCCAGTACTTC

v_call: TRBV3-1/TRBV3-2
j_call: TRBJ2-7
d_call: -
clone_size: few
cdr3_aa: CASSPKEREQYF
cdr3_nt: TGTGCCAGCAGCCCGAAAGAACGGGAGCAGTACTTC

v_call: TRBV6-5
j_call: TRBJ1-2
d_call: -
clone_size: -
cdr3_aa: CASSYGRDANYGYTF
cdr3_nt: TGTGCCAGCAGTTACGGTCGAGATGCTAACTATGGCTACACCTTC

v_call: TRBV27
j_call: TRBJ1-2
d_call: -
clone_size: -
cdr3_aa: CASNPEKRDGYTF
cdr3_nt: TGTGCCAGCAATCCCGAGAAGAGGGATGGCTACACCTTC

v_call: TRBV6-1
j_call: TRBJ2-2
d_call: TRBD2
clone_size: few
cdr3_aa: CASSERGLAPGELFF
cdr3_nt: TGTGCCAGCAGTGAACGGGGACTAGCTCCCGGGGAGCTGTTTTTT

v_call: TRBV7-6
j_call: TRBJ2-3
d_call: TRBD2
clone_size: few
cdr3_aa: CASSSSGGGTDTQYF
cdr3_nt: TGTGCCAGCAGCTCGAGCGGGGGAGGGACAGATACGCAGTATTTT

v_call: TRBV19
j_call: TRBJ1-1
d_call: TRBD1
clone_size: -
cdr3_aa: CASSNRGRNTEAFF
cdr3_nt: TGTGCCAGTAGTAATAGGGGGCGAAACACTGAAGCTTTCTTT

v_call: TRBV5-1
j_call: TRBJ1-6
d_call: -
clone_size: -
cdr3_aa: CASSSEGRNSPLHF
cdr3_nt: TGCGCCAGCAGCTCGGAGGGTCGGAATTCACCCCTCCACTTT